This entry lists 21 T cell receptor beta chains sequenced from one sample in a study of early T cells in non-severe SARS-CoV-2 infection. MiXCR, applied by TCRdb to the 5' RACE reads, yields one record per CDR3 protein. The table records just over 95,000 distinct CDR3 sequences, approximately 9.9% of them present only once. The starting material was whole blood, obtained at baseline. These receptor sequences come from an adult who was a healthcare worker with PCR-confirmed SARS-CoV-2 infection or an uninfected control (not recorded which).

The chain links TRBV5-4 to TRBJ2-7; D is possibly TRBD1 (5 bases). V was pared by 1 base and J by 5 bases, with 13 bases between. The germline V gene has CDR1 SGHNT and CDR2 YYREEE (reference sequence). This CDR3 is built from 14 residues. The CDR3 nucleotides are TGTGCCAGCAGCTTGTGGGGCGCCGCCCACGAGCAGTACTTC. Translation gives CASSLWGAAHEQYF.

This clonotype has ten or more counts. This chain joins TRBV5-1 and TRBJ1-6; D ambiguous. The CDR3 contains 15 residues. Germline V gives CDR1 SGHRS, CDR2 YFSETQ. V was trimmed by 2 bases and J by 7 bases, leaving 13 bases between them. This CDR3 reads CASSFSGVGNSPLHF. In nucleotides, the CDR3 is TGCGCCAGCAGCTTCTCTGGGGTTGGGAATTCACCCCTCCACTTT.

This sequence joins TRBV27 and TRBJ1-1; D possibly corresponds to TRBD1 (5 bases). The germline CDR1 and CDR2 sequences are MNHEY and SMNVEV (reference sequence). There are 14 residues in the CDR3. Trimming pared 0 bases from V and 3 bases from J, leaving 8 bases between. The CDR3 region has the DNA TGTGCCAGCAGTTTATCAGGGGAGGACACTGAAGCTTTCTTT. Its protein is CASSLSGEDTEAFF.

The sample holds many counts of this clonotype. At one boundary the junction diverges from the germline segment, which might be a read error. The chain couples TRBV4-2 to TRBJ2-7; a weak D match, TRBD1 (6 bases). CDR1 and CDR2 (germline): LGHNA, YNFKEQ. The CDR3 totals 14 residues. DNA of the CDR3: TGTGCCACCGCCGACCAACAGGGCTCCCACGAGCAGTACTTC. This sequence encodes CATADQQGSHEQYF.

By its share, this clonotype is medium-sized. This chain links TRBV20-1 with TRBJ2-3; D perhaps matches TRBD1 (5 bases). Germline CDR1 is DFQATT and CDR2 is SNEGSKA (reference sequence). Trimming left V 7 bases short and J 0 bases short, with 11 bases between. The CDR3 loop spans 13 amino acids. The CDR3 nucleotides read TGCAGTGTTGTAGGGGTGAGCACAGATACGCAGTATTTT. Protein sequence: CSVVGVSTDTQYF.

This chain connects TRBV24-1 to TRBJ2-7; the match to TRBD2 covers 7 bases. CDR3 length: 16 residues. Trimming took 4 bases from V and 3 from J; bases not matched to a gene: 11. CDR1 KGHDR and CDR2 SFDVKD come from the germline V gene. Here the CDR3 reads CATSDPRGGSLYEQYF. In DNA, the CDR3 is TGTGCCACCAGTGACCCACGAGGCGGGAGCCTCTACGAGCAGTACTTC.

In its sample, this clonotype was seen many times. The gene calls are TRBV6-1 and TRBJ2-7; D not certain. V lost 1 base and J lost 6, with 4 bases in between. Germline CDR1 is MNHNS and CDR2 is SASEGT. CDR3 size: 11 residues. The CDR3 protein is CASSEDTEQYF. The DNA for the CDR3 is TGTGCCAGCAGTGAAGACACCGAGCAGTACTTC.

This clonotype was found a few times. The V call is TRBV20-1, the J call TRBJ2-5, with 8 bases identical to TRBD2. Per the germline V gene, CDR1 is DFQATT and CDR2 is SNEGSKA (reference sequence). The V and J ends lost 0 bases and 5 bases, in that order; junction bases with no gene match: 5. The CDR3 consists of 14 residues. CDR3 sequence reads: CSARDGRLAETQYF. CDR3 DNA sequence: TGCAGTGCTAGAGATGGGAGACTAGCGGAGACCCAGTACTTC.

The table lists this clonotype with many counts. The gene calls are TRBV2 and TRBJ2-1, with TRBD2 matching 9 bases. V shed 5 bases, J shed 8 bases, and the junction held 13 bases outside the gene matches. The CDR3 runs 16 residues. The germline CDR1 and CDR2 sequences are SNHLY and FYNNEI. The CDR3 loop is CASSLYSGGRPDEQFF. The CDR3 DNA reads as TGTGCCAGCAGTCTTTATAGCGGGGGACGCCCCGATGAGCAGTTCTTC.

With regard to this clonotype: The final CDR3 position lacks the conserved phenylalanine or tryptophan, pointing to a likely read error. CDR3 residues: CASSLESHEQFS. CDR3 in DNA: TGTGCCAGCAGCTTAGAATCCCATGAGCAGTTCTCC. The chain links TRBV7-9 to TRBJ2-1, with D unclear. CDR3 length: 12 amino acids. Germline V CDR1 and CDR2: SEHNR, FQNEAQ (reference sequence). V dropped 1 base and J dropped 8 bases, with 6 bases sitting between them.

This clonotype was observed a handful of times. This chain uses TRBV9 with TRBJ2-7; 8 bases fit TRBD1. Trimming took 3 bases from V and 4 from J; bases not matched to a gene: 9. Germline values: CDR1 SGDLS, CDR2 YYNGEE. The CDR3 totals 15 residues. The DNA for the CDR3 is TGTGCCAGCAGCGCTGGACAGGGAAGAGAATACGAGCAGTACTTC. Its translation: CASSAGQGREYEQYF.

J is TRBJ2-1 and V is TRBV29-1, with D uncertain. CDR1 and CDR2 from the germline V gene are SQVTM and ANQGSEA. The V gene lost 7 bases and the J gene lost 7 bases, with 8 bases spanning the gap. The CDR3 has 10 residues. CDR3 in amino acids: CSGSGNEQFF. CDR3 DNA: TGCAGCGGTTCCGGAAATGAGCAGTTCTTC.

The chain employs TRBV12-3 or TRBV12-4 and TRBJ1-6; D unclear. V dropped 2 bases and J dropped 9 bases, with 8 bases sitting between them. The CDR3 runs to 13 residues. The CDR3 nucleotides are TGTGCCAGCAGTTTATTGGGCGGTTCACCCCTCCACTTT. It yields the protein CASSLLGGSPLHF.

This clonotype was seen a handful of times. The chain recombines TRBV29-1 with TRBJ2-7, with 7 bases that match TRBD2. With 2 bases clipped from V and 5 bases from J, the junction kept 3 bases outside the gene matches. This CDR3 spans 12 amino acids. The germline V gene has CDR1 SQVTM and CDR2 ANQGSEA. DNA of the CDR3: TGCAGCGTTGAAAAGGGAGGGGACGAGCAGTACTTC. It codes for CSVEKGGDEQYF.

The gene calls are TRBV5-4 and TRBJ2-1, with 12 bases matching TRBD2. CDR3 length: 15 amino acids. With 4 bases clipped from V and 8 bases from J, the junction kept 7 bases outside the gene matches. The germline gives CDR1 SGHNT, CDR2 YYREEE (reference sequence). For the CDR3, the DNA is TGTGCCAGCAGCCCTAGACTAGCGGGAGCGCATGAGCAGTTCTTC. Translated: CASSPRLAGAHEQFF.

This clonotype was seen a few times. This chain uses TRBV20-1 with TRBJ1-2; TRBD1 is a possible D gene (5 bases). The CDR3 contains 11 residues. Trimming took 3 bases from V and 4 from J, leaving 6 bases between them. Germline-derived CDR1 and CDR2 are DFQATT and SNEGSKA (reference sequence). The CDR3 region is CSASDSYGYTF. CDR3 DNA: TGCAGTGCTAGCGACAGCTATGGCTACACCTTC.

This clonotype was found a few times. The CDR3 nucleotides are TGTGCCAGCAGCTTGGGACAGGGGAACGAGCAGTACTTC. It specifies CASSLGQGNEQYF. J is TRBJ2-7 and V is TRBV5-5; TRBD1 aligns across 8 bases. With V trimmed by 0 bases and J by 5 bases, 1 base remained unmatched. Germline assignment: CDR1 SGHKS and CDR2 YYEKEE (reference sequence). The CDR3 length is 13 residues.

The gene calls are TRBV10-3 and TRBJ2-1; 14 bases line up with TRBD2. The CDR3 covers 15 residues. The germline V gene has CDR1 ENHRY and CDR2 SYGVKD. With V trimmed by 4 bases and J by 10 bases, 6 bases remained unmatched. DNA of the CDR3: TGTGCCATCAGTGCGGGACTAGCGGGAGTTAGAGAGCAGTTCTTC. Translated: CAISAGLAGVREQFF.

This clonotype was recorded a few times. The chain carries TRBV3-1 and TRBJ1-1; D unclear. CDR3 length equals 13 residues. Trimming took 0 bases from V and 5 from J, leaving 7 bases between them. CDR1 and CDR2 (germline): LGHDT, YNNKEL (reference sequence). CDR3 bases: TGTGCCAGCAGCCAAGATGTAGGGACTGAAGCTTTCTTT. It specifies CASSQDVGTEAFF.

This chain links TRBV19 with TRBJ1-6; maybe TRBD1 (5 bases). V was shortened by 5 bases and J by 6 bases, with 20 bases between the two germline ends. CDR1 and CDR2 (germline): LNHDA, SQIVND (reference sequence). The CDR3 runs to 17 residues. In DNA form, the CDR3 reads TGTGCCAGTAGTGTCCTCCGGGACGGGAGTACTAATTCACCCCTCCACTTT. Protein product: CASSVLRDGSTNSPLHF.

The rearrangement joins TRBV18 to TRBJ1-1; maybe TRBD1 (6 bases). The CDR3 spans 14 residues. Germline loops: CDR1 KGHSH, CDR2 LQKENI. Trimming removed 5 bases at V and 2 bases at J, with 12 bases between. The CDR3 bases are TGTGCCAGCTCAGCCGGGACAACTAACACTGAAGCTTTCTTT. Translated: CASSAGTTNTEAFF.